A single sample is the source of the 20 T cell receptor beta chains below, sequenced in a study of radiation and T cells in renal cell carcinoma. Time point noted: baseline pretreatment blood. Described treatment: 15 Gy SBRT to primary tumor, nephrectomy 4 weeks later. Libraries were prepared by immunoSEQ multiplex PCR; TCRdb keeps only in-frame clonotypes and omits some of them. The table has 150,000 or so clones, approximately 90% seen once. The sample in question was blood, obtained from a patient whose treatment included radiotherapy and nephrectomy. Receptors were obtained from a woman between 65 and 79 years old with renal cell carcinoma.

V usage is TRBV7-2 and J usage is TRBJ1-6, with D possibly matching TRBD1 (5 bases). Germline CDR1 is SGHTA and CDR2 is FQGNSA. Trimming removed 3 bases from V and 9 bases from J, with 15 bases in between. The CDR3 sequence is 15 residues long. The CDR3 is CASSLVARETSPLHF. The CDR3 region has the DNA TGTGCCAGCAGCTTGGTCGCCAGGGAAACTTCACCCCTCCACTTT.

V gene TRBV7-2 combines with J gene TRBJ1-5; D unclear. The germline V gene has CDR1 SGHTA and CDR2 FQGNSA. The CDR3 covers 15 residues. V lost 5 bases to trimming and J lost 1 base, with 12 bases between them. This chain's CDR3 is CASSPSGNSNQPQHF. CDR3 bases: TGTGCCAGCAGCCCGAGCGGGAACAGCAATCAGCCCCAGCATTTT.

The chain joins TRBV6-1 to TRBJ2-7, with a weak D call TRBD1 (5 bases). The CDR3 sequence is 15 residues long. Trimming removed 2 bases from V and 5 bases from J, with 16 bases in between. The V gene's germline CDR1 is MNHNS and CDR2 SASEGT. The CDR3 nucleotides are TGTGCCAGCAGTGAACAGGTTGGCAGGGCTGACGAGCAGTACTTC. Translated: CASSEQVGRADEQYF.

The CDR3 region is CASSRTENSNQPQHF. CDR3 bases: TGTGCCAGCAGCCGCACGGAAAATAGCAATCAGCCCCAGCATTTT. The chain carries TRBV6-5 and TRBJ1-5; no reliable D call. Germline-derived CDR1 and CDR2 are MNHEY and SVGAGI. Trimming removed 6 bases at V and 0 bases at J, with 12 bases between. The CDR3 runs 15 residues.

This chain links TRBV5-1 with TRBJ2-5; 8 bases match TRBD2. The CDR3 spans 13 residues. With 3 bases clipped from V and 5 bases from J, the junction kept 3 bases outside the gene matches. Germline V lookup: CDR1 SGHRS, CDR2 YFSETQ. The CDR3 sequence: CASSSRGRETQYF. As DNA, the CDR3 is TGCGCCAGCAGCTCCCGCGGGAGGGAGACCCAGTACTTC.

This chain joins TRBV9 and TRBJ2-3; D possibly corresponds to TRBD2 (5 bases). The CDR3 has 17 residues. Germline CDR1 SGDLS, CDR2 YYNGEE. Trimming pared 2 bases from V and 4 bases from J, leaving 20 bases between. The chain's CDR3 is CASSVRPGGKYPDTQYF. CDR3 nucleotide sequence: TGTGCCAGCAGCGTCAGGCCCGGAGGTAAATACCCAGATACGCAGTATTTT.

The genes are TRBV7-3 and TRBJ1-2; no definite D call. The V gene lost 2 bases and the J gene lost 2 bases, with 6 bases spanning the gap. This CDR3 has 13 residues. Looked up from germline, CDR1 is SGHTA and CDR2 is FQGTGA. The CDR3 sequence is CASSLQGNYGYTF. Here the CDR3 DNA reads TGTGCCAGCAGCTTACAAGGAAACTATGGCTACACCTTC.

This chain links TRBV9 with TRBJ2-3; D is uncertain. Germline CDR1 SGDLS, CDR2 YYNGEE. The CDR3 runs to 14 residues. Between the trimmed V and J ends, which lost 3 bases and 7 bases, there was a span of 15 bases. The CDR3 nucleotides read TGTGCCAGCAGCGAGGAACTGGGAATACATACGCAGTATTTT. It codes for CASSEELGIHTQYF.

The V call is TRBV7-2, the J call TRBJ1-3; no reliable D call. Trimming took off 2 bases at V and 4 bases at J, with 9 bases between the two ends. CDR1 and CDR2 from the germline V gene are SGHTA and FQGNSA. The CDR3 length is 14 residues. The CDR3 DNA follows: TGTGCCAGCAGCTTATGGGCGGACGGAAACACCATATATTTT. Encoded protein: CASSLWADGNTIYF.

The J gene is TRBJ2-1, the V gene TRBV5-1; TRBD1 aligns across 8 bases. Trimming took 2 bases from V and 6 from J; bases not matched to a gene: 4. Germline V gene sequence: CDR1 SGHRS, CDR2 YFSETQ. This CDR3 has 14 residues. CDR3 in DNA: TGCGCCAGCAGCTTAACAGGGGGGCGCAATGAGCAGTTCTTC. This sequence encodes CASSLTGGRNEQFF. Supplemented by reference TRBV5-1 and TRBJ2-1, the full variable domain reads KAGVTQTPRYLIKTRGQQVTLSCSPISGHRSVSWYQQTPGQGLQFLFEYFSETQRNKGNFPGRFSGRQFSNSRSEMNVSTLELGDSALYLCASSLTGGRNEQFFGPGTRLTVL.

This rearrangement joins TRBV25-1 to TRBJ1-3; D is undetermined. V lost 1 base and J lost 9, with 13 bases in between. Germline assignment: CDR1 MGHDK and CDR2 SYGVNS. The CDR3 is 14 residues long. This CDR3 reads CASSEFPAFSTIYF. Written as DNA, the CDR3 is TGTGCCAGCAGTGAATTTCCGGCGTTTAGCACCATATATTTT.

This chain connects TRBV6-6 to TRBJ1-1; D might be TRBD1 (6 bases). Trimming took off 2 bases at V and 8 bases at J, with 12 bases between the two ends. The CDR3 covers 13 residues. Germline CDR1 MNHNY, CDR2 SVGAGI (reference sequence). CDR3 DNA: TGTGCCAGCAGTTACGGTAGAGGGGGGGAAGCTTTCTTT. Translation: CASSYGRGGEAFF.

The chain has TRBV28 and TRBJ1-5; weak D call: TRBD1 (5 bases). V was cut by 3 bases and J by 10 bases, with 16 bases left in between. The germline V gene encodes CDR1 MDHEN and CDR2 SYDVKM. This CDR3 is built from 14 residues. The DNA of the CDR3 is TGTGCCAGCAGTTTTAGGGGTAAGGGCCCTCCCCAGCATTTT. Residues: CASSFRGKGPPQHF.

The genes are TRBV6-5 and TRBJ1-1; 8 nucleotides agree with TRBD1. Trimming cost V 6 bases and J 3 bases; bases outside gene matches: 3. The germline V gene has CDR1 MNHEY and CDR2 SVGAGI. The CDR3 loop spans 13 amino acids. Here the CDR3 reads CASRTTGDTEAFF. For the CDR3, the DNA is TGTGCCAGCAGGACGACAGGGGACACTGAAGCTTTCTTT.

This chain's CDR3 is CASYGGGLYNEQFF. The CDR3 nucleotides read TGTGCCAGCTATGGCGGGGGACTATACAATGAGCAGTTCTTC. The rearrangement joins TRBV6-5 to TRBJ2-1, with 7 bases identical to TRBD2. J lost 4 bases, V lost 8 bases, and 8 bases had no gene match. CDR1 and CDR2 (germline): MNHEY, SVGAGI. The CDR3 is 14 residues long.

The chain couples TRBV29-1 to TRBJ2-5; 8 nucleotides agree with TRBD1. Germline CDR1 reads SQVTM; CDR2 reads ANQGSEA. The length of the CDR3 is 14 residues. The ends lost 7 bases at V and 3 bases at J; junction bases unmatched: 10. CDR3 sequence reads: CSGSGAGGKETQYF. The CDR3 DNA is TGCAGCGGGTCGGGAGCAGGGGGCAAAGAGACCCAGTACTTC.

This chain uses TRBV7-6 with TRBJ2-5; 13 bases match TRBD2. The CDR3 spans 15 residues. In germline, CDR1 is SGHVS, CDR2 FNYEAQ. Unmatched junction bases numbered 5, after V lost 5 bases and J lost 5 bases. DNA of the CDR3: TGTGCCAGCAGCCAAACTAGCGGGGGGGCGGAGACCCAGTACTTC. Protein sequence: CASSQTSGGAETQYF.

V gene TRBV18 combines with J gene TRBJ1-1, with 8 positions matching TRBD1. V lost 5 bases to trimming and J lost 7 bases; unmatched junction nucleotides: 3. Germline CDR1 and CDR2: KGHSH and LQKENI. This CDR3 spans 12 amino acids. CDR3 residues: CASSSGQGEAFF. In DNA, the CDR3 is TGTGCCAGCTCATCCGGACAGGGTGAAGCTTTCTTT.

J is TRBJ2-5 and V is TRBV7-2; D tentatively fits TRBD1 or TRBD2 (5 bases each). The germline gives CDR1 SGHTA, CDR2 FQGNSA. CDR3 length equals 14 residues. The V end was cut by 5 bases, the J end by 4 bases, with 14 bases between. The CDR3 coding sequence is TGTGCCAGCAGCCCTCCTCCGGGACGAGAGACCCAGTACTTC. It translates to CASSPPPGRETQYF. Using reference TRBV7-2 and TRBJ2-5 for the parts outside the CDR3, the full variable domain is GAGVSQSPSNKVTEKGKDVELRCDPISGHTALYWYRQSLGQGLEFLIYFQGNSAPDKSGLPSDRFSAERTGGSVSTLTIQRTQQEDSAVYLCASSPPPGRETQYFGPGTRLLVL.

This sequence joins TRBV27 and TRBJ1-1; D gene ambiguous. Germline V CDR1 and CDR2: MNHEY, SMNVEV (reference sequence). The V gene lost 2 bases and the J gene lost 0 bases, with 4 bases spanning the gap. CDR3 length: 13 amino acids. The CDR3 protein is CASSLTVNTEAFF. The CDR3 bases are TGTGCCAGCAGTTTAACTGTGAACACTGAAGCTTTCTTT.